This T cell receptor beta chain derives from a study of blood T cell repertoires in COVID-19 (dated by TCRdb to 2018 to 2020). Describing the broader study: Samples covering the acute and convalescent phases of COVID-19 were provided by collaborators in the United States, Italy and Spain. Samples came from the ongoing ImmuneRACE study (first 160 participants) plus 1,254 subjects from 6 global collaborators. Nearly every sample came with metadata listing a de-identified subject ID, COVID-19 status, age in years and sex. The repertoires were made available in a free public database intended to serve as a resource for research on the immune response to SARS-CoV-2. The material from the prospective study consisted of cDNA or gDNA derived from T cells, B-cell-depleted T cells, or PBMCs. HLA class I and class II types, where available, came from metadata supplied by the sample provider rather than from assay-based typing. Subjects who had been exposed to COVID-19, were actively infected with it, or had recovered from it provided the deeply sampled blood TCRbeta repertoires that made up the dataset.

The CDR3 measures 13 amino acids from cysteine to phenylalanine. Only the CDR3 region is kept as DNA, spanning 39 bases read in frame from base 1. The germline V gene sets CDR1 to MDHEN and CDR2 to SYDVKM. The junction carries 6 bases between V and J, which are trimmed by 3 bases and 3 bases respectively. Broad study findings and their caveats: The amount of clinical and demographic metadata varied by source and participant and was provided uncurated.

Whole blood was collected in K2EDTA tubes by collaborating institutions according to the institutions' own protocols. For TCRbeta analysis, collaborators shipped samples as frozen whole blood, isolated PBMCs, or DNA extracted from either of those sample types. Worth noting for this clone: The target of this receptor is not known. Base qualities are not recorded, but no much larger clone differs from it by a single base.

TCRbeta CDR3 regions were amplified from genomic DNA using the immunoSEQ Assay, a bias-controlled multiplex PCR. The original methods were these. Within the assay, amplification of reference gene primers was used to estimate how many nucleated cells each sample contained. Sequence reads were collapsed and filtered to measure the absolute abundance of every unique TCRbeta CDR3 rearrangement. For each sample, productive Simpson clonality was calculated as the square root of Simpson's diversity index over productive rearrangements. The clones in this table, taken by TCRdb from immuneACCESS, are in-frame only. Not every clone is retained; where verified, under half of the shortfall comes from an unresolved V gene, and the cause of the rest is unknown. That table furnishes V, J and clone size, whereas the DNA furnished D and trimming. Recorded for this sample are some 140,000 clones; over 75% of them occurred a single time. The ten most abundant clones make up around 2.1% of the sample.

The chain is made from TRBV28 and TRBJ2-1; no D gene is confidently identified. The TCR was taken from a man in his sixties or seventies with active COVID-19. The sequenced sample consisted of peripheral blood. The CDR3 sequence is CASSFEIYNEQFF. Read as DNA, the sequence is TGTGCCAGCAGTTTTGAGATCTACAATGAGCAGTTCTTC.